This T cell receptor (beta chain) was sequenced for a study of T cell changes during pregnancy in multiple sclerosis. The assay was immunoSEQ multiplex PCR, and TCRdb's table has in-frame clones only and misses some. The sample includes about 20,000 clones, roughly nine tenths seen only once; the top ten take over 0.55%. The CDR3 covers 20 residues. V lost 3 bases and J lost 2; bases outside the gene matches: 17. CDR1 is LNHDA, CDR2 SQIVND, per germline (reference sequence). This clonotype was obtained from a female donor in good health, enrolled as a control in a pregnancy study. The V and J genes are TRBV19 and TRBJ2-2; 8 nucleotides align to TRBD2. This material consisted of CD4+ T cells from peripheral blood mononuclear cells, taken in the third trimester of pregnancy. CDR3 sequence reads: CASSMGLFSGKTVNTGELFF. The CDR3 nucleotides are TGTGCCAGTAGTATGGGTTTGTTTAGCGGGAAGACGGTTAACACCGGGGAGCTGTTTTTT.